What follows are 14 T cell receptor beta chains derived from one specimen sequenced in a study of graft-versus-host responses after intestinal transplantation. Profiled with immunoSEQ multiplex PCR; TCRdb holds only in-frame clones, not every one. The sample shows around 96,000 clones, 80% to 95% of them seen only once. These receptors have no known antigen. The input for sequencing was unstimulated CD4+ T cells sorted from spleen or lymph node cells, taken before intestinal transplant. The receptors stem from a human donor who received an intestinal transplant.

The rearrangement links TRBV7-2 to TRBJ1-6; TRBD1 aligns across 9 bases. The CDR3 spans 14 residues. The V gene's germline CDR1 is SGHTA and CDR2 FQGNSA. V dropped 5 bases and J dropped 8; count of bases not matched to a gene: 4. CDR3 nucleotide sequence: TGTGCCAGCAGCGTGGGACAGGGATATTCACCCCTCCACTTT. Protein: CASSVGQGYSPLHF.

The gene calls are TRBV18 and TRBJ1-2, with 12 bases matching TRBD1. The germline gives CDR1 KGHSH, CDR2 LQKENI. This CDR3 has 14 amino acids. The ends lost 2 bases at V and 7 bases at J; junction bases unmatched: 2. Written as DNA, the CDR3 is TGTGCCAGCTCACCAGGGACAGGGGGCGGTGGCTACACCTTC. This sequence encodes CASSPGTGGGGYTF. The whole variable domain, remainder taken from reference TRBV18 and TRBJ1-2, is NAGVMQNPRHLVRRRGQEARLRCSPMKGHSHVYWYRQLPEEGLKFMVYLQKENIIDESGMPKERFSAEFPKEGPSILRIQQVVRGDSAAYFCASSPGTGGGGYTFGSGTRLTVV.

V is TRBV7-7 and J is TRBJ2-5; D ambiguous. Trimming shortened V by 3 bases and J by 5 bases, and 13 bases separated the two germline ends. Germline CDR1 SSHAT, CDR2 FNYEAQ (reference sequence). This CDR3 is 14 amino acids long. The CDR3: CASSFSSFGETQYF. In DNA, the CDR3 is TGTGCCAGCAGCTTTTCTTCATTCGGGGAGACCCAGTACTTC.

V usage is TRBV18 and J usage is TRBJ2-7; 7 bases map to TRBD1. Germline V gene sequence: CDR1 KGHSH, CDR2 LQKENI. The ends lost 5 bases at V and 6 bases at J; junction bases unmatched: 10. This CDR3 contains 14 residues. The DNA of the CDR3 is TGTGCCAGCTCAAGAAGACAGGGAATGGGCGAGCAGTACTTC. Residues: CASSRRQGMGEQYF.

The rearrangement links TRBV19 to TRBJ1-3; D remains unclear. V was trimmed by 3 bases and J by 0 bases, leaving 12 bases between them. This CDR3 region has 16 residues. Germline-derived CDR1 and CDR2 are LNHDA and SQIVND (reference sequence). CDR3 amino acids: CASSMGRSDSGNTIYF. CDR3 DNA: TGTGCCAGTAGTATGGGCAGATCTGACTCTGGAAACACCATATATTTT.

In regard to this clone: The junction shows a germline mismatch at one end, possibly a read error. The V call is TRBV18, the J call TRBJ1-6; D might be TRBD1 (5 bases). The germline CDR1 and CDR2 sequences are KGHSH and LQKENI. CDR3 length equals 15 residues. The CDR3 loop reads CASSPRDSYNSPLHF. The CDR3 DNA reads TGTGCCAGCTCACCACGGGACTCCTATAATTCCCCCCTCCACTTT.

The chain employs TRBV6-6 and TRBJ2-3; D is ambiguous. CDR1 MNHNY and CDR2 SVGAGI come from the germline V gene (reference sequence). Trimming pared 5 bases from V and 1 base from J, leaving 10 bases between. The CDR3 consists of 14 residues. The CDR3 nucleotides read TGTGCCAGCAGTCAACCGCAGGGCACAGATACGCAGTATTTT. This codes for CASSQPQGTDTQYF.

This clone was detected only once. The CDR3 sequence: CASSSGQSQETQYF. The CDR3 nucleotides read TGTGCCAGCAGCTCTGGACAGAGCCAAGAGACCCAGTACTTC. The chain is built from TRBV5-4 and TRBJ2-5; tentative D call: TRBD1 (6 bases). V dropped 3 bases and J dropped 1 base, with 10 bases sitting between them. This CDR3 region has 14 residues. Germline V gives CDR1 SGHNT, CDR2 YYREEE (reference sequence). The whole variable domain, filled in from reference TRBV5-4 and TRBJ2-5, reads ETGVTQSPTHLIKTRGQQVTLRCSSQSGHNTVSWYQQALGQGPQFIFQYYREEENGRGNFPPRFSGLQFPNYSSELNVNALELDDSALYLCASSSGQSQETQYFGPGTRLLVL.

This chain uses TRBV5-4 with TRBJ1-1; tentatively, D is TRBD1 (6 bases). The CDR3 runs to 15 residues. Trimming stripped 6 bases from V and 4 bases from J, with 19 bases between. Germline V gene sequence: CDR1 SGHNT, CDR2 YYREEE (reference sequence). Here the CDR3 reads CASTLRGGRFTEAFF. In DNA, the CDR3 is TGTGCCAGCACCCTGAGGGGGGGTCGATTCACTGAAGCTTTCTTT. The whole variable domain, filled in from reference TRBV5-4 and TRBJ1-1, reads ETGVTQSPTHLIKTRGQQVTLRCSSQSGHNTVSWYQQALGQGPQFIFQYYREEENGRGNFPPRFSGLQFPNYSSELNVNALELDDSALYLCASTLRGGRFTEAFFGQGTRLTVV.

The chain carries TRBV4-1 and TRBJ1-5; no clear D. Germline CDR1 MGHRA, CDR2 YSYEKL. The CDR3 is 15 amino acids. V was pared by 0 bases and J by 9 bases, with 15 bases between. In DNA, the CDR3 is TGCGCCAGCAGCCAAGAATATGCGGGGATGAGGCCCCAGCATTTT. Residues: CASSQEYAGMRPQHF.

The rearrangement links TRBV6-1 to TRBJ1-4; 12 nucleotides align to TRBD1. CDR1 is MNHNS and CDR2 is SASEGT in the germline V gene. The ends lost 1 base at V and 7 bases at J; junction bases unmatched: 1. This CDR3 has 15 amino acids. The CDR3 spells CASSEGGQGAEKLFF. The CDR3 DNA is TGTGCCAGCAGTGAAGGGGGACAGGGGGCTGAAAAACTGTTTTTT.

This chain links TRBV7-2 with TRBJ2-3; 7 positions match TRBD1. Germline V CDR1 and CDR2: SGHTA, FQGNSA. The CDR3 has 18 residues. V shed 3 bases and J 3 bases; nucleotides not matched to a gene: 15. The CDR3 region has the DNA TGTGCCAGCAGCTTCGAGGGGGCGCATAGATCATGGACAGATACGCAGTATTTT. It encodes CASSFEGAHRSWTDTQYF.

The V gene is TRBV5-1, the J gene TRBJ2-1; 7 positions match TRBD2. The J segment lost 2 bases and the V segment lost 0 bases, leaving 5 bases of the junction unmatched. CDR1 is SGHRS and CDR2 is YFSETQ in the germline V gene. This CDR3 contains 16 residues. The CDR3 protein is CASSLGGRDAYNEQFF. The CDR3 region has the DNA TGCGCCAGCAGCTTGGGGGGGAGGGATGCCTACAATGAGCAGTTCTTC.

This clone has only a few counts. The chain combines TRBV6-5 with TRBJ2-1; D not certain. V lost 2 bases and J 6 bases, leaving 5 bases between the germline ends. The CDR3 length is 12 residues. The germline gives CDR1 MNHEY, CDR2 SVGAGI. The CDR3 nucleotides read TGTGCCAGCAGTTACGGGCTCAATGAGCAGTTCTTC. It codes for CASSYGLNEQFF.